This T cell receptor beta chain was documented in a study of Ad26.COV2.S vaccination and SARS-CoV-2 variants. Treatment: 19 received Ad26.COV2.S at low or high dose, single or two shots; about 5 received placebo; per-sample allocation not given. Sampling occurred on day 63 after the first vaccine or placebo injection. Study findings and constraints: The TCR-based breadth and depth measures might underestimate overall T cell responses.

A remark on this clone: Its cognate antigen is unknown.

Libraries were prepared by immunoSEQ multiplex PCR; TCRdb keeps only in-frame clonotypes and omits some of them. This table holds approximately 340,000 clones, roughly 81% found once. This receptor was taken from a person between 18 and 65 years old who received the Ad26.COV2.S COVID-19 vaccine or a placebo. Sequences were derived from peripheral blood, sampled in a trial of Ad26.COV2.S vaccine versus placebo.

CDR3 sequence (DNA): TGTGCCAGCAGTGAAGAAGTATCAGCGGGAGAGCACTACGAGCAGTACTTC. Amino acid sequence: CASSEEVSAGEHYEQYF. The gene calls are TRBV2 and TRBJ2-7, with 8 bases aligning to TRBD2. This CDR3 contains 17 residues. Trimming at V came to 1 base and at J to 3 bases, leaving 11 bases not matched to a gene. Germline V gives CDR1 SNHLY, CDR2 FYNNEI.